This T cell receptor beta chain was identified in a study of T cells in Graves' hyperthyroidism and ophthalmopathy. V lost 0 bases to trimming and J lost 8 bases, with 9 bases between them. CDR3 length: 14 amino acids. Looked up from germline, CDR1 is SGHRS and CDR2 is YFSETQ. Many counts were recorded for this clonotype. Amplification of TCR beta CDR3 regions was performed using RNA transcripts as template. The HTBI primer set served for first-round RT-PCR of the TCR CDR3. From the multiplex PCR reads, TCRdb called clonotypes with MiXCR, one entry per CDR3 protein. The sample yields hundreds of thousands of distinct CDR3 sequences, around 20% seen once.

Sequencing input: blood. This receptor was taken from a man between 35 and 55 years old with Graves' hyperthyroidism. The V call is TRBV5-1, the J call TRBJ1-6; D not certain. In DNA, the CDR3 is TGCGCCAGCAGCTTGGCCTTGAGGGATTCACCCCTCCACTTT. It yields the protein CASSLALRDSPLHF.